These 14 T cell receptor beta chains came from one sample sequenced in a study of Graves' ophthalmopathy and Graves' hyperthyroidism. Using RNA transcripts, the TCR beta CDR3 regions were amplified. HTBI-primed first-round RT-PCR preceded second-round multiplex PCR. TCRdb reprocessed the multiplex PCR reads with MiXCR, giving one entry per CDR3 protein. The table records over a million distinct CDR3 sequences, 36% of them present only once. The sample comprised peripheral blood or thyroid tissue (not recorded which). The source of these receptors is an adult man with Graves' hyperthyroidism.

The chain combines TRBV29-1 with TRBJ2-6, with a possible D match to TRBD1 (6 bases). CDR1 and CDR2 from the germline V gene are SQVTM and ANQGSEA. The ends were cut back, 5 bases at V and 3 bases at J, with 17 bases in the middle. There are 16 residues in the CDR3. The CDR3 region is CSVRTGPPGGANVLTF. CDR3 sequence (DNA): TGCAGCGTTAGAACAGGGCCCCCAGGTGGGGCCAACGTCCTGACTTTC. The full variable domain, completed using reference TRBV29-1 and TRBJ2-6, is SAVISQKPSRDICQRGTSLTIQCQVDSQVTMMFWYRQQPGQSLTLIATANQGSEATYESGFVIDKFPISRPNLTFSTLTVSNMSPEDSSIYLCSVRTGPPGGANVLTFGAGSRLTVL.

This clonotype occurred a few times. The V and J genes are TRBV4-3 and TRBJ2-7, with 10 bases aligning to TRBD1. This CDR3 is 16 amino acids long. Germline CDR1 and CDR2: LGHNA and YSLEER. The V segment lost 2 bases and the J segment 4 bases; nucleotides outside the gene matches: 8. The CDR3 DNA reads TGCGCCAGCAGCCAAACCGGGACAGGGGCCTGGTACGAGCAGTACTTC. It encodes CASSQTGTGAWYEQYF.

This clonotype came up a few times. This chain uses TRBV7-2 with TRBJ2-5; D is unclear. The germline V gene has CDR1 SGHTA and CDR2 FQGNSA. Trimming left V 1 base short and J 9 bases short, with 18 bases between. This CDR3 region has 15 residues. This chain's CDR3 is CASSLVGGPNQPQYF. The CDR3 DNA follows: TGTGCCAGCAGCTTAGTCGGCGGACCGAATCAGCCCCAGTACTTC.

Of note for this clonotype: A much larger clone lies one base from this, so it may be a read error. This chain connects TRBV7-2 to TRBJ2-5; 7 nucleotides match TRBD1. This CDR3 has 15 residues. Germline V lookup: CDR1 SGHTA, CDR2 FQGNSA. The CDR3 bases are TGTGTCAGCAGCTACGGACAGGAAAGAGGAGAGACCCAGTACTTC. Residues: CVSSYGQERGETQYF.

The chain has TRBV19 and TRBJ1-1, with 7 nucleotides matching TRBD1. The CDR3 runs 13 residues. Germline lookup yields CDR1 LNHDA and CDR2 SQIVND (reference sequence). With 4 bases clipped from V and 6 bases from J, the junction kept 5 bases outside the gene matches. The DNA of the CDR3 is TGTGCCAGTAGTAAGGGGGGACAGTCTGAAGCTTTCTTT. Translating gives CASSKGGQSEAFF.

Turning to this clonotype: Just one base apart from a much larger clone, this may be a read error. The chain joins TRBV12-3 or TRBV12-4 to TRBJ2-6; 9 bases match TRBD2. The CDR3 has 16 amino acids. Unmatched junction bases numbered 3, after V lost 6 bases and J lost 0 bases. The DNA of the CDR3 is TGTGCCAGCAGGCGGGAGGGGCGCTCTGGGGCCAACGTCCTGACTTTC. Protein: CASRREGRSGANVLTF.

This clonotype was seen once. V gene TRBV15 combines with J gene TRBJ2-2; 8 bases agree with TRBD2. The junction had 4 bases not matched to a gene; V was cut back by 3 bases and J by 4 bases. The CDR3 covers 15 residues. CDR1 is LNHNV, CDR2 YYDKDF, per germline (reference sequence). The DNA for the CDR3 is TGTGCCACCAGCAGCGGGAGCGGGGGCACCGGGGAGCTGTTTTTT. This translates into CATSSGSGGTGELFF.

This clonotype was found many times. The J gene is TRBJ1-5, the V gene TRBV7-8; TRBD1 might be the D (5 bases). Per germline, CDR1 SGHVS and CDR2 FQNEAQ. The CDR3 runs 14 residues. V was clipped by 1 base and J by 8 bases, with 12 bases between them. CDR3 region: CASSLGRGVKPQHF. CDR3 nucleotide sequence: TGTGCCAGCAGCTTAGGTCGGGGGGTTAAGCCCCAGCATTTT.

The genes are TRBV7-9 and TRBJ2-7; no reliable D call. The CDR3 totals 11 residues. Germline CDR1 and CDR2: SEHNR and FQNEAQ (reference sequence). V lost 8 bases, J lost 2 bases, and 7 bases lay in between. The CDR3 DNA sequence: TGTGCCAGCGAAGCCCCCTACGAGCAGTACTTC. Translated: CASEAPYEQYF.

CDR3 sequence: CASAPGGGTGRTEAFF. The CDR3, as DNA: TGTGCCAGTGCCCCCGGTGGTGGGACAGGGCGTACTGAAGCTTTCTTT. This chain links TRBV19 with TRBJ1-1; 9 bases fit TRBD1. Per the germline V gene, CDR1 is LNHDA and CDR2 is SQIVND (reference sequence). V gave up 8 bases and J gave up 5 bases; unmatched junction bases: 15. The length of the CDR3 is 16 residues.

The chain employs TRBV29-1 and TRBJ2-2; a weak D match, TRBD1 (5 bases). V was cut by 6 bases and J by 2 bases, with 13 bases left in between. The CDR3 contains 14 residues. Germline values: CDR1 SQVTM, CDR2 ANQGSEA. The CDR3 is CSVALGVNTGELFF. The CDR3 DNA reads as TGCAGCGTGGCCCTAGGGGTTAACACCGGGGAGCTGTTTTTT.

V is TRBV2 and J is TRBJ2-5, with D possibly matching TRBD2 (7 bases). Germline CDR1 SNHLY, CDR2 FYNNEI. V lost 8 bases and J lost 2, with 15 bases in between. The CDR3 runs to 14 residues. The chain's CDR3 is CASRWGGRQETQYF. For the CDR3, the DNA is TGTGCCAGCCGTTGGGGGGGCAGACAAGAGACCCAGTACTTC. The complete variable domain, with remaining parts taken from reference TRBV2 and TRBJ2-5, reads EPEVTQTPSHQVTQMGQEVILRCVPISNHLYFYWYRQILGQKVEFLVSFYNNEISEKSEIFDDQFSVERPDGSNFTLKIRSTKLEDSAMYFCASRWGGRQETQYFGPGTRLLVL.

This clonotype was counted many times. This sequence joins TRBV7-8 and TRBJ1-5; D is perhaps TRBD1 (5 bases). Deletions cut 2 bases from V and 5 bases from J, with 13 bases between. This CDR3 comprises 15 residues. Germline V CDR1 and CDR2: SGHVS, FQNEAQ. For the CDR3, the DNA is TGTGCCAGCAGCTTATCCGCCGGGGGGGATCAGCCCCAGCATTTT. This encodes CASSLSAGGDQPQHF.

Worth noting for this clonotype: This clone may be a read error of a much larger clone one base away. The chain couples TRBV7-9 to TRBJ2-2, with D hard to call. CDR3 length: 10 amino acids. Per germline, CDR1 SEHNR and CDR2 FQNEAQ (reference sequence). The germline V and J ends were trimmed by 8 bases and 3 bases, with 1 base remaining between them. CDR3 in DNA: TGTGCCAGCCACACCGGGGAGCTGTTTTTT. This gives the protein CASHTGELFF.